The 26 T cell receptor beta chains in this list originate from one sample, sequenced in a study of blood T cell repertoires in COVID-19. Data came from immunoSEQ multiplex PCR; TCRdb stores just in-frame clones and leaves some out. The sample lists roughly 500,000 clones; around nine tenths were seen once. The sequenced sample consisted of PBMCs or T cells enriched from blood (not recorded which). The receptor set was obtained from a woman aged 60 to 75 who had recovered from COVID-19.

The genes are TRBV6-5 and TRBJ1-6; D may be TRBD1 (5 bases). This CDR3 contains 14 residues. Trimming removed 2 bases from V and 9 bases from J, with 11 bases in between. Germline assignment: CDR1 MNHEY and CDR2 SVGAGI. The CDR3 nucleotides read TGTGCCAGCAGTTACGGGGGGAGAGGTTCACCCCTCCACTTT. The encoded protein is CASSYGGRGSPLHF.

Here the CDR3 DNA reads TGTGCCACCAGTGATTTTCAGGCAGGGCGCGAAAAACTGTTTTTT. Encoded protein: CATSDFQAGREKLFF. The rearrangement joins TRBV24-1 to TRBJ1-4, with a tentative D call TRBD1 (5 bases). The CDR3 contains 15 residues. Trimming cost V 1 base and J 8 bases, with 13 bases left between them. Germline CDR1 KGHDR, CDR2 SFDVKD.

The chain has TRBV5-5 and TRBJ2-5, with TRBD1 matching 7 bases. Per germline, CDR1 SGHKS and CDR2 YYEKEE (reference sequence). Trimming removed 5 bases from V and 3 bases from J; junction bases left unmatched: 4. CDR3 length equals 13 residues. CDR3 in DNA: TGTGCCAGCAGGTACACAGGGGAAGAGACCCAGTACTTC. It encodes CASRYTGEETQYF.

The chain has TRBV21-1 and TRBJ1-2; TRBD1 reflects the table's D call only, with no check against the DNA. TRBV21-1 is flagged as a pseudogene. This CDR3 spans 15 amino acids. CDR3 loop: CASNKGRVVSYGYTF. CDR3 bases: TGTGCCAGCAACAAGGGCAGGGTTGTAAGCTATGGCTACACCTTC.

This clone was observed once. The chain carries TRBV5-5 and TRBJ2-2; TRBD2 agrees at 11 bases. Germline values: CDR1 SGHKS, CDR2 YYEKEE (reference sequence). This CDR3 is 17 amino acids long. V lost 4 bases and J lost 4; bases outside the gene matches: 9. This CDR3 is CASSADPTSGGTGELFF. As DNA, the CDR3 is TGTGCCAGCAGCGCGGACCCAACTAGCGGGGGCACCGGGGAGCTGTTTTTT.

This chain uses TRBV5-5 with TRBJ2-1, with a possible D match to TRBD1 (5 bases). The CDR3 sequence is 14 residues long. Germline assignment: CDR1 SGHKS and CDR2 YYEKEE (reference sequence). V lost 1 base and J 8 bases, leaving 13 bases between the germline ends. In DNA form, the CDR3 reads TGTGCCAGCAGCTTGCCCCAGGGTGGGGATGAGCAGTTCTTC. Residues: CASSLPQGGDEQFF. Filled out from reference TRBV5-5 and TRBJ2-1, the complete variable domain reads DAGVTQSPTHLIKTRGQQVTLRCSPISGHKSVSWYQQVLGQGPQFIFQYYEKEERGRGNFPDRFSARQFPNYSSELNVNALLLGDSALYLCASSLPQGGDEQFFGPGTRLTVL.

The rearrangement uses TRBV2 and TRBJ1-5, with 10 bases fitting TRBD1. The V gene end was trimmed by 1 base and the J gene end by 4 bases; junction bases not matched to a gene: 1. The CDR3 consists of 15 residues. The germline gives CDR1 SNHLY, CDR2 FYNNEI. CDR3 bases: TGTGCCAGCAGTGAAGGGGGACAGGGGAATCAGCCCCAGCATTTT. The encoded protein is CASSEGGQGNQPQHF.

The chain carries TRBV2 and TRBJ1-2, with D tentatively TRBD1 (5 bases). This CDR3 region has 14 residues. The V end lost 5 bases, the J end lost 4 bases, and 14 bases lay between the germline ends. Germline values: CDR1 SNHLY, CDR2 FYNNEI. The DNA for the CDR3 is TGTGCCAGCAGTCCCCGGGGGGAGGGCTATGGCTACACCTTC. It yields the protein CASSPRGEGYGYTF.

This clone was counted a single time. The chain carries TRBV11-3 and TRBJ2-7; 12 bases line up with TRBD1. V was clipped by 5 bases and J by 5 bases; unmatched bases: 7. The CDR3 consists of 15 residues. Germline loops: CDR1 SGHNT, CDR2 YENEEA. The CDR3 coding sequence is TGTGCCAGCAGCCTACCGGGACAGGGGGCGAACGAGCAGTACTTC. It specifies CASSLPGQGANEQYF.

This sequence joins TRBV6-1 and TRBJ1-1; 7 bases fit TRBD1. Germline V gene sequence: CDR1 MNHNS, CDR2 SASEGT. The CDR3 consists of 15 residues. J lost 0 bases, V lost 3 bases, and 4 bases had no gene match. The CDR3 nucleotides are TGTGCCAGCAGTGACAGGACAGGAATGAACACTGAAGCTTTCTTT. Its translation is CASSDRTGMNTEAFF.

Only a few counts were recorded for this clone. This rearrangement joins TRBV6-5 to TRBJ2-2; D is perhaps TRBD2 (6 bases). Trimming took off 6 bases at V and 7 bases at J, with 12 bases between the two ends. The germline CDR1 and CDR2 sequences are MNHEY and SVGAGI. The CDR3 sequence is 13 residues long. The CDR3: CASRRDWGGELFF. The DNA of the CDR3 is TGTGCCAGCAGACGGGACTGGGGCGGGGAGCTGTTTTTT.

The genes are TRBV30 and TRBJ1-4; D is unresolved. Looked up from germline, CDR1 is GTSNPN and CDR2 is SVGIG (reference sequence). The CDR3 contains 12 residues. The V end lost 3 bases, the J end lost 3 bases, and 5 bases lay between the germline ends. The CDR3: CAWSSSNEKLFF. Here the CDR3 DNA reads TGTGCCTGGAGCAGTTCTAATGAAAAACTGTTTTTT. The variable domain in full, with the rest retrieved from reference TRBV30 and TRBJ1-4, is SQTIHQWPATLVQPVGSPLSLECTVEGTSNPNLYWYRQAAGRGLQLLFYSVGIGQISSEVPQNLSASRPQDRQFILSSKKLLLSDSGFYLCAWSSSNEKLFFGSGTQLSVL.

The CDR3 is CASSQATGGHGYTF. The CDR3 coding sequence is TGTGCCAGCAGCCAAGCTACAGGGGGACATGGCTACACCTTC. V and J are TRBV3-1 (or the pseudogene TRBV3-2) and TRBJ1-2; 8 bases line up with TRBD1. The J segment lost 6 bases and the V segment lost 1 base, leaving 4 bases of the junction unmatched. In germline, CDR1 is LGHDT, CDR2 YNNKEL (reference sequence). The CDR3 sequence is 14 residues long.

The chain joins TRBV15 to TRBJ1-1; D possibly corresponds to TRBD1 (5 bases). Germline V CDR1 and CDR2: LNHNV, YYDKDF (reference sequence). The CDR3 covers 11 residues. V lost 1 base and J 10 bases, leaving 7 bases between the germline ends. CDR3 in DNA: TGTGCCACCAGCAGAGCAGGGATAGCTTTCTTT. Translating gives CATSRAGIAFF.

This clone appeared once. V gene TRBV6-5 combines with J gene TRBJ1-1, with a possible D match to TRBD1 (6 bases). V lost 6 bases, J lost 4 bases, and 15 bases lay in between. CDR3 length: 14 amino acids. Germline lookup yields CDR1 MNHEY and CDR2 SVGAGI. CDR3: CASSLRGAPTEAFF. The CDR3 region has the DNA TGTGCCAGCAGCCTCCGGGGGGCTCCCACTGAAGCTTTCTTT.

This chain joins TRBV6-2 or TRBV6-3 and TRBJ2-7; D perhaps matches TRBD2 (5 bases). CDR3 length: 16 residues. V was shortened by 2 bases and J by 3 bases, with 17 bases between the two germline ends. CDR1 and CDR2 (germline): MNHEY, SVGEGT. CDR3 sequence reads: CASSYTQVRGLYEQYV. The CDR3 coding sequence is TGTGCCAGCAGTTACACCCAAGTTCGGGGTCTCTACGAGCAGTACGTC.

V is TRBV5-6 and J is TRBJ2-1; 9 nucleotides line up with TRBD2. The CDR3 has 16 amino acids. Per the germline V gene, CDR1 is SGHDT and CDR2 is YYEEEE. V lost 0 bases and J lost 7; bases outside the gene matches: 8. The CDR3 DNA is TGTGCCAGCAGCTTGGTCGGGACTAGCTTTGGTAATGAGCAGTTCTTC. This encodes CASSLVGTSFGNEQFF.

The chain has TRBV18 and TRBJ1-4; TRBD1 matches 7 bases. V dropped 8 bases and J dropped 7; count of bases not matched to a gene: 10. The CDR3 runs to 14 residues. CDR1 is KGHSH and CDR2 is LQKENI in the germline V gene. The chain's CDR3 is CASTKQGLGEKLFF. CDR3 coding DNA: TGTGCCAGCACTAAACAGGGGCTGGGTGAAAAACTGTTTTTT.

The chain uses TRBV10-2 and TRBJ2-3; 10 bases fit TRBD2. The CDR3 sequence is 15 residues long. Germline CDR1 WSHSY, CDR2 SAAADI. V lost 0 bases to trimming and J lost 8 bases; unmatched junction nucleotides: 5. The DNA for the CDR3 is TGCGCCAGCAGTGAGTCCCTAGCGGGGGTCGGTACGCAGTATTTT. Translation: CASSESLAGVGTQYF.

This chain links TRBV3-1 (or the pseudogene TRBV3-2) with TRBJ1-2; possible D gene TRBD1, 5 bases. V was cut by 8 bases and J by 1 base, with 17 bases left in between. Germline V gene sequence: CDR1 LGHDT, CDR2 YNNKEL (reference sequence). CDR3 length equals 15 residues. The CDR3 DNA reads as TGTGCCAGCCGCCCTCGGGGGTCCCTTAACTATGGCTACACCTTC. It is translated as CASRPRGSLNYGYTF.

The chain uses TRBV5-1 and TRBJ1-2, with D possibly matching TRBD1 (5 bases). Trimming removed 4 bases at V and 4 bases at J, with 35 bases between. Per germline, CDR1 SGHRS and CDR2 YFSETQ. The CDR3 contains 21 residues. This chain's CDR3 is CASSGPGLWGQPPPTFYGYTF. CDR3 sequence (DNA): TGCGCCAGCAGCGGTCCGGGACTCTGGGGTCAGCCACCCCCTACGTTCTATGGCTACACCTTC.

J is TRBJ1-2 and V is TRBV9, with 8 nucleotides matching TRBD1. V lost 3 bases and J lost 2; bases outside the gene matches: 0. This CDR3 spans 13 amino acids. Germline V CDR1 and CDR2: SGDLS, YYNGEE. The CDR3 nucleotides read TGTGCCAGCAGCGGACAGGGGAACTATGGCTACACCTTC. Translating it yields CASSGQGNYGYTF.

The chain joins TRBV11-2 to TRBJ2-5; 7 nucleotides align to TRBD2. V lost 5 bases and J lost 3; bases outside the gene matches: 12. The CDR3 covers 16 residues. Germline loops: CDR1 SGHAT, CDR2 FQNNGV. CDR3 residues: CASSPWAGGGKETQYF. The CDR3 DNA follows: TGTGCCAGCAGCCCATGGGCGGGCGGGGGAAAAGAGACCCAGTACTTC.

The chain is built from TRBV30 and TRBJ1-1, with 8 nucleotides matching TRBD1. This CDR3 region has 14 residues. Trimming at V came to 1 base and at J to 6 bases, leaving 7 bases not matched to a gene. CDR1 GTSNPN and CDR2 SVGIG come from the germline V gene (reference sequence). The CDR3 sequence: CAWSADRAGAEAFF. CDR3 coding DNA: TGTGCCTGGAGTGCGGACAGGGCGGGGGCTGAAGCTTTCTTT.

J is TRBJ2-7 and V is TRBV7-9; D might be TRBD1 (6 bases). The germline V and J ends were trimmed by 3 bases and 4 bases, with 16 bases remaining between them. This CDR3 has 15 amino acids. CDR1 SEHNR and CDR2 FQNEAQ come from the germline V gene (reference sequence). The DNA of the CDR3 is TGTGCCAGCAGCTTTATGAACCAGGGGCGTTACGAGCAGTACTTC. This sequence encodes CASSFMNQGRYEQYF.

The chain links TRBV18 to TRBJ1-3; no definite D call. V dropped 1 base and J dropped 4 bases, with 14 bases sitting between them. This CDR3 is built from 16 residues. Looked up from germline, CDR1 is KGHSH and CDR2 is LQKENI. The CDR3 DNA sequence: TGTGCCAGCTCACCACTTCAAGGGAGGGAAGGAAACACCATATATTTT. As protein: CASSPLQGREGNTIYF. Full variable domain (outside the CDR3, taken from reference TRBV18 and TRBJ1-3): NAGVMQNPRHLVRRRGQEARLRCSPMKGHSHVYWYRQLPEEGLKFMVYLQKENIIDESGMPKERFSAEFPKEGPSILRIQQVVRGDSAAYFCASSPLQGREGNTIYFGEGSWLTVV.